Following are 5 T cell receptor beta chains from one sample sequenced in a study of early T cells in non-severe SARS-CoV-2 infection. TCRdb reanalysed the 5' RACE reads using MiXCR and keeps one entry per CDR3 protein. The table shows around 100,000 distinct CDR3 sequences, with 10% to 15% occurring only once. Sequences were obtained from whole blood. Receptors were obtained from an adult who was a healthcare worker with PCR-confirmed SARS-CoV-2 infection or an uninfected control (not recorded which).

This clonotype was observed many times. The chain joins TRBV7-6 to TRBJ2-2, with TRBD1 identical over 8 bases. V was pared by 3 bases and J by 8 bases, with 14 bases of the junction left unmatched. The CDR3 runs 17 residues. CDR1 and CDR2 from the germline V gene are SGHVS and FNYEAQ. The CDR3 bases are TGTGCCAGCAGCTTGGGGGGCCAGGGACAGGTCTCTGGGGAGCTGTTTTTT. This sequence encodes CASSLGGQGQVSGELFF.

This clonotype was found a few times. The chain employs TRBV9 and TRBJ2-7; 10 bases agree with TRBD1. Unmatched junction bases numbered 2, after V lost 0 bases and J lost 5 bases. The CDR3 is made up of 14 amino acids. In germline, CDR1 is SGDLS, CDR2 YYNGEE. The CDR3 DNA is TGTGCCAGCAGCGTAGCCGGACAGGGGGACGAGCAGTACTTC. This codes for CASSVAGQGDEQYF. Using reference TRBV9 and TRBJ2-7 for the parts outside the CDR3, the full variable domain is DSGVTQTPKHLITATGQRVTLRCSPRSGDLSVYWYQQSLDQGLQFLIQYYNGEERAKGNILERFSAQQFPDLHSELNLSSLELGDSALYFCASSVAGQGDEQYFGPGTRLTVT.

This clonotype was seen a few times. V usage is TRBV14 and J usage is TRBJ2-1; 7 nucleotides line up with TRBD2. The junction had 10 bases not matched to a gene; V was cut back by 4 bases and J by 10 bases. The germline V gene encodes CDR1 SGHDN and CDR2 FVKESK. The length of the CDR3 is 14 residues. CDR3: CASSLRTLAEEQFF. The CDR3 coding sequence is TGTGCCAGCAGCCTCCGAACCCTAGCGGAGGAGCAGTTCTTC.

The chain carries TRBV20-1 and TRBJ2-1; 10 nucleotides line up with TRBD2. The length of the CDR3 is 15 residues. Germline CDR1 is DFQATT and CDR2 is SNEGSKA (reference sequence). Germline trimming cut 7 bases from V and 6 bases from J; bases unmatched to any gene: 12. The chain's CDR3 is CSELGAGGPVNEQFF. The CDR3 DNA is TGCAGTGAGTTAGGAGCGGGAGGGCCCGTCAATGAGCAGTTCTTC.

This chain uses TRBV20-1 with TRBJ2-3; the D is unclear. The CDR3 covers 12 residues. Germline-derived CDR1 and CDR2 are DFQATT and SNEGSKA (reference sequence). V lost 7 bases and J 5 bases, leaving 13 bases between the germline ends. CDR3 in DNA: TGCAGTGGAACGGCGTGGCGAGATACGCAGTATTTT. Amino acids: CSGTAWRDTQYF.